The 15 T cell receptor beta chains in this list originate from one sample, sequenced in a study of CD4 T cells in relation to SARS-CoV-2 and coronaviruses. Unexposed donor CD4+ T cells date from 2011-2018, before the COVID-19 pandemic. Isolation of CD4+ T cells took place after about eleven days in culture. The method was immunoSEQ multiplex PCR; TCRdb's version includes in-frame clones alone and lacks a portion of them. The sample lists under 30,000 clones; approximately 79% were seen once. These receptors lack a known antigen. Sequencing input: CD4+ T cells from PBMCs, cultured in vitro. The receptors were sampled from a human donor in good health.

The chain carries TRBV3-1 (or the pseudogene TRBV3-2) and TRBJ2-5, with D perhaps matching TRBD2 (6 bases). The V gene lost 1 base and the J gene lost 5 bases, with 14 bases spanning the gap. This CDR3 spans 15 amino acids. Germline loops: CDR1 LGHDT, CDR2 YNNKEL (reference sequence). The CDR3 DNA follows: TGTGCCAGCAGCCAAGTCGGGAGAACTGGCGAGACCCAGTACTTC. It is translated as CASSQVGRTGETQYF.

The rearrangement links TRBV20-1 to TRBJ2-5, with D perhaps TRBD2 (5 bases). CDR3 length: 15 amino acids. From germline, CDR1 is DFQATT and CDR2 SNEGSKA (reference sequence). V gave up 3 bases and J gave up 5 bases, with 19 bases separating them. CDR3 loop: CSASTPRGREETQYF. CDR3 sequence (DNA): TGCAGTGCTAGTACCCCCCGCGGTAGGGAGGAGACCCAGTACTTC.

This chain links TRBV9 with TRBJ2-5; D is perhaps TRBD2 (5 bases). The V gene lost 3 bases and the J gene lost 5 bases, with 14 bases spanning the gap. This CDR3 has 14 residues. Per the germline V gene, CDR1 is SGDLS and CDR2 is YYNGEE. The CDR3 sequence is CASSADRGGETQYF. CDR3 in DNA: TGTGCCAGCAGCGCAGACCGGGGTGGGGAGACCCAGTACTTC.

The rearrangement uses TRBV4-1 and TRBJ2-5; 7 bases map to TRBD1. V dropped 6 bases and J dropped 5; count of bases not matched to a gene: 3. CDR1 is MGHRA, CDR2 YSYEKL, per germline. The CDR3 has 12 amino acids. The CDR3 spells CASRDRAETQYF. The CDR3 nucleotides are TGCGCCAGCAGAGACAGGGCGGAGACCCAGTACTTC.

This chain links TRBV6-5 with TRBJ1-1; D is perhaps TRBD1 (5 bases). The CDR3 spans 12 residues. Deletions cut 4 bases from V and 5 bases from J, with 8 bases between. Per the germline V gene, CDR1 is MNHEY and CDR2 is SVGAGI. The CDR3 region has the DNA TGTGCCAGCAGTTTTGGGGGGACTGAAGCTTTCTTT. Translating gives CASSFGGTEAFF.

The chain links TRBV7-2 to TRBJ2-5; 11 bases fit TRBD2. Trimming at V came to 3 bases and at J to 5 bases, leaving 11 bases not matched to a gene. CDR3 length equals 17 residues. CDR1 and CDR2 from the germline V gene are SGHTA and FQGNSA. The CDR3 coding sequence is TGTGCCAGCAGCTTTAGGCCTAGCGGGAGGTCGGGGGAGACCCAGTACTTC. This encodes CASSFRPSGRSGETQYF. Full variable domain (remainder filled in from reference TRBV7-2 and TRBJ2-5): GAGVSQSPSNKVTEKGKDVELRCDPISGHTALYWYRQSLGQGLEFLIYFQGNSAPDKSGLPSDRFSAERTGGSVSTLTIQRTQQEDSAVYLCASSFRPSGRSGETQYFGPGTRLLVL.

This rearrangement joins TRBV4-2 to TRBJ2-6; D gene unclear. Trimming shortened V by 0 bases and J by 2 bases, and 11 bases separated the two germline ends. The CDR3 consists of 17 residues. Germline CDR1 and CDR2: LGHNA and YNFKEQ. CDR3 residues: CASSQDLGMTGANVLTF. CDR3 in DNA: TGTGCCAGCAGCCAAGATCTGGGTATGACTGGGGCCAACGTCCTGACTTTC.

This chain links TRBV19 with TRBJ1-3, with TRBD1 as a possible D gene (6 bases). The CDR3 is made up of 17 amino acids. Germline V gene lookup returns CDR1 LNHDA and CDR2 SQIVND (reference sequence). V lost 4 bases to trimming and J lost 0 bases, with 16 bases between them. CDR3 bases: TGTGCCAGTAGTAGAGAGGGGGATTACCTCTCTGGAAACACCATATATTTT. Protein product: CASSREGDYLSGNTIYF.

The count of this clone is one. CDR3 bases: TGTGCCAGCAGTCCGGGTGGAAACACCATATATTTT. Translation gives CASSPGGNTIYF. The chain recombines TRBV6-6 with TRBJ1-3; D is ambiguous. The CDR3 contains 12 residues. Germline values: CDR1 MNHNY, CDR2 SVGAGI (reference sequence). Trimming stripped 5 bases from V and 3 bases from J, with 5 bases between.

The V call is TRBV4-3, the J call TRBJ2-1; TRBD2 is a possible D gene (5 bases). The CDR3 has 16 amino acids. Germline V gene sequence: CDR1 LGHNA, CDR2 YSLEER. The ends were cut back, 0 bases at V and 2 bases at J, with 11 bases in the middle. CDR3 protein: CASSQDPGSTYNEQFF. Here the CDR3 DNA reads TGCGCCAGCAGCCAAGACCCGGGGTCCACCTACAATGAGCAGTTCTTC.

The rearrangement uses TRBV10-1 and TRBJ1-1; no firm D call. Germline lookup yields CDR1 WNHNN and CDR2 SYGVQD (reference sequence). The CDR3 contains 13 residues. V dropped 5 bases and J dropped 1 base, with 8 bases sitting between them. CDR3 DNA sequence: TGCGCCAGCAGTCCCACAGCGAACACTGAAGCTTTCTTT. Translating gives CASSPTANTEAFF.

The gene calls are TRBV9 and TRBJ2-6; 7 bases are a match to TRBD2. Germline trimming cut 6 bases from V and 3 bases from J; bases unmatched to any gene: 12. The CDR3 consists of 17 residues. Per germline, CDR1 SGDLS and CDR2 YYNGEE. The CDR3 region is CASKGLDSTSGANVLTF. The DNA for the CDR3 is TGTGCCAGCAAAGGACTAGACAGTACTAGTGGGGCCAACGTCCTGACTTTC.

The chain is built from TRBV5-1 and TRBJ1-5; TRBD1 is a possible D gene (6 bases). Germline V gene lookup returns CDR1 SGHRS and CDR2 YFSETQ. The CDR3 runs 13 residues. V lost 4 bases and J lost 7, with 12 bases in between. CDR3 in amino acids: CASSPTGNQPQHF. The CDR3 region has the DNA TGCGCCAGCAGCCCCACAGGGAACCAGCCCCAGCATTTT.

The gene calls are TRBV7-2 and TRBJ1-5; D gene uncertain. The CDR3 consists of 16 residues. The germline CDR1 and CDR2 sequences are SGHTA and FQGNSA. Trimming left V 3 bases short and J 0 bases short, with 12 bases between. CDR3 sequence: CASSFNVGGSNQPQHF. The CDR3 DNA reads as TGTGCCAGCAGCTTTAATGTGGGAGGTAGCAATCAGCCCCAGCATTTT. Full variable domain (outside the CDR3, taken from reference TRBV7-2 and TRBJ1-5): GAGVSQSPSNKVTEKGKDVELRCDPISGHTALYWYRQSLGQGLEFLIYFQGNSAPDKSGLPSDRFSAERTGGSVSTLTIQRTQQEDSAVYLCASSFNVGGSNQPQHFGDGTRLSIL.

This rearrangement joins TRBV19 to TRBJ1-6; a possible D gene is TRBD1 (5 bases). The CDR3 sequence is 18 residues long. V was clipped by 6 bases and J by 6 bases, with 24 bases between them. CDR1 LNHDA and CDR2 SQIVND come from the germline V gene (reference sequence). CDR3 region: CASSPRQRDGGFNSPLHF. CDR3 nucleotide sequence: TGTGCCAGTAGCCCACGGCAGCGGGACGGAGGTTTTAATTCACCCCTCCACTTT.